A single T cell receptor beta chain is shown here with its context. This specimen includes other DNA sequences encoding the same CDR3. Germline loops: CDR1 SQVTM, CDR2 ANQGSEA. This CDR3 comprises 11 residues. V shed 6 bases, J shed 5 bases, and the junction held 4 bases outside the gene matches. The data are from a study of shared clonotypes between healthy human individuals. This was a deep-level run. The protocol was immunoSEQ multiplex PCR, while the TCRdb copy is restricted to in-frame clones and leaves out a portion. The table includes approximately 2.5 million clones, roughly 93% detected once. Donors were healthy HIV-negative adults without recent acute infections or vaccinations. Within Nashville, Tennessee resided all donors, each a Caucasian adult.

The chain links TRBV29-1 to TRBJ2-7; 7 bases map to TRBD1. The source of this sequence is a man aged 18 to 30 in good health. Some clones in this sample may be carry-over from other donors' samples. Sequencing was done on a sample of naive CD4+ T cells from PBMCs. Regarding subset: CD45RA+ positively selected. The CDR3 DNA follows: TGCAGCGTACACAGGGGTCACGAGCAGTACTTC. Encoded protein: CSVHRGHEQYF.